This T cell receptor (beta chain) is from a study of beta chain features in type 1 diabetes (dated by TCRdb to between 2018 and 2020). As for the study more broadly: Mean age, gender distribution, total cell number and subset yield did not differ between patients and healthy donors. The study compared the TCRB repertoires of sorted circulating CD4+ T cell subsets in recently diagnosed type 1 diabetes patients with those in matched healthy donors. Regulatory and stem cell-like memory subsets were obtained from only 8 patients and roughly 8 healthy donors, while naive and central memory subsets were obtained from all 30 or so donors. A total of approximately 100,000,000 sorted cells were examined across all samples, and the number of cells per subset was strongly correlated with RNA yield. Study-wide conclusions, independent of this receptor: Fewer insertions and more nucleotide deletions at VDJ recombination sites were observed in patients with type 1 diabetes, implying thymic rearrangement abnormalities. PCR might favor shorter templates, but patient and control samples were amplified and corrected together, so any skew would affect both groups equally. Because small numbers of individuals were included in the HLA sub-analyses, any influence of HLA type on TCRB rearrangement was left unresolved. Naive, central memory and regulatory TCRB repertoires appeared to be more alike among patients than among healthy donors. A moderate but significant shortening of TCRB CDR3 length was observed in type 1 diabetes patients in all four CD4+ subsets. Because cDNA was sequenced instead of genomic DNA, highly expressing activated cells could be over-represented, though the groups showed no difference in activation or CD3 levels.

This clone was detected only a few times. The antigen it binds to is not known. Per-base quality was not reported, and no clone a single base away is much larger than it. Other DNA sequences in the sample encode the same CDR3. The entire amount of isolated RNA was reverse transcribed using the High Capacity cDNA Reverse Transcription Kit, so the sequenced TCRB transcripts were expressed ones. Deep immunoSEQ sequencing was applied to naive, central memory and regulatory T cell samples, giving an average of about 3.57 million total reads per sample. After sorted cells were lysed in RLT buffer, RNA was extracted with DNase-treated RNeasy Micro or Mini kits, with the choice depending on cell number. Each cell subset was processed on its own to prevent cross-contamination, while patient and healthy donor samples were processed together. Using the immunoSEQ multiplex PCR, TCRB sequences were amplified from cDNA into 87-bp fragments spanning the CDR3 region. Sequencing of the amplicons was done on the Illumina HiSeq platform. The original pipeline was this. Synthetic template baselines were used to correct PCR bias computationally, reads within Hamming distance 2 were collapsed, and singletons that could not be merged were discarded. Reads were aligned against IMGT to assign V, D and J genes, CDR3 length and insertions or deletions at six rearrangement sites. Clonotype counts were normalized to sorted cell number within each subset before computing true diversity and Gini coefficients with the tcR R package. The overlap coefficient, calculated on TCRB nucleotide sequences, was used to quantify repertoire sharing. Out-of-frame TCRB sequences from naive cells were analyzed to stand in for the pre-selection repertoire. TCRdb took over this immuneACCESS table, retaining in-frame rearrangements with V and J assigned. Such tables are incomplete; in checked studies, under half of the missing clones stem from an unresolved V gene, and the remainder is unexplained. The V and J calls and clone size are taken from that table; D and trimming were inferred from the DNA. This sample is represented by roughly 500,000 clones; approximately 10% of them were singletons. 0.045% to 0.06% of the sample is held by the ten biggest clonotypes.

From each donor, a single peripheral blood sample of around 120 mL on average was drawn into heparinised tubes. A BD FACSAria II and a panel including CD45RO, CCR7, CD25, CD127, CD95 and CD27 were used to sort naive, central memory, regulatory and stem cell-like memory CD4+ T cells. All sorted populations exceeded 95% purity. PBMCs were isolated right away by Lymphoprep density gradient centrifugation and were stained directly, without culture. To minimize batch effects, samples were stained and sorted in pairs, one healthy donor with one patient per experiment. At the junction V is shortened by 3 bases and J by 3 bases, with 7 bases in between. Based on the germline V gene, the CDR1 and CDR2 sequences are SQVTM and ANQGSEA. The CDR3 numbers 12 residues from cysteine through phenylalanine. Only the CDR3 portion is preserved as DNA: 36 bases, with reading frame beginning at the first base.

The sequenced sample was naive CD4+ T cells from blood. Explained via the paper, the cell subset or site label denotes: true naive CD4+ T cells. Recombination joined TRBV29-1 with TRBJ2-3; 6 matching bases give a weak D call of TRBD1. The receptor comes from a woman aged 18-30 years in good health. The nucleotide sequence is given as TGCAGCGTTGACAGGGGAACAGATACGCAGTATTTT. Its translation reads: CSVDRGTDTQYF.